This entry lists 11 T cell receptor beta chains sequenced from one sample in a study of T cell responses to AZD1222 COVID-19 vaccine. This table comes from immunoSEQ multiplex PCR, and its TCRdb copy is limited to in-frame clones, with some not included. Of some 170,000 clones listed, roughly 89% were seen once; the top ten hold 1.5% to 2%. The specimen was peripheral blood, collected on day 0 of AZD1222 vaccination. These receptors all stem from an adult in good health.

CDR3 region: CASSLRGGDTQYF. The CDR3 DNA is TGTGCCAGCAGCTTAAGGGGGGGAGATACGCAGTATTTT. V is TRBV7-6 and J is TRBJ2-3; D perhaps matches TRBD2 (7 bases). There are 13 residues in the CDR3. The V end lost 2 bases, the J end lost 5 bases, and 8 bases lay between the germline ends. From germline, CDR1 is SGHVS and CDR2 FNYEAQ. Full variable domain (remainder filled in from reference TRBV7-6 and TRBJ2-3): GAGVSQSPRYKVTKRGQDVALRCDPISGHVSLYWYRQALGQGPEFLTYFNYEAQQDKSGLPNDRFSAERPEGSISTLTIQRTEQRDSAMYRCASSLRGGDTQYFGPGTRLTVL.

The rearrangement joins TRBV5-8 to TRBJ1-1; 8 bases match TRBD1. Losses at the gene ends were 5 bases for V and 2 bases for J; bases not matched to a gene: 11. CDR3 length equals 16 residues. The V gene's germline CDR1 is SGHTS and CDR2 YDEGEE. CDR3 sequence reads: CASRMVLTGANTEAFF. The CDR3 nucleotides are TGTGCCAGCAGGATGGTGCTGACAGGGGCAAACACTGAAGCTTTCTTT.

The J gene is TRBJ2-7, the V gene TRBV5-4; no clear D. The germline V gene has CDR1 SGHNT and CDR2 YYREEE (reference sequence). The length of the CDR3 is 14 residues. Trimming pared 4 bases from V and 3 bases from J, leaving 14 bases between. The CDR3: CASSLGTIGYEQYF. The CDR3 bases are TGTGCCAGCAGCCTAGGTACAATCGGCTACGAGCAGTACTTC.

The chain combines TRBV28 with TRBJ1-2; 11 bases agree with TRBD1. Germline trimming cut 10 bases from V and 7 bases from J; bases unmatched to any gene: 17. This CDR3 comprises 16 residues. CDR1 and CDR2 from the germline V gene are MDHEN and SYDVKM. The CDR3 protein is CATSIGGTGGGFGYTF. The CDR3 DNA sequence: TGTGCCACCTCCATCGGCGGGACAGGGGGGGGTTTTGGCTACACCTTC.

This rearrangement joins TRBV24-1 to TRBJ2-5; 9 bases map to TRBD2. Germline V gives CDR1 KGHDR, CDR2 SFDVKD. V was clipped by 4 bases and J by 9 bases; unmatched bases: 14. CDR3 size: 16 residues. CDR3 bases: TGTGCCACCAGTGACCAGCAGCGGGGGGTAGTGGGGGCCCAGTACTTC. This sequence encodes CATSDQQRGVVGAQYF.

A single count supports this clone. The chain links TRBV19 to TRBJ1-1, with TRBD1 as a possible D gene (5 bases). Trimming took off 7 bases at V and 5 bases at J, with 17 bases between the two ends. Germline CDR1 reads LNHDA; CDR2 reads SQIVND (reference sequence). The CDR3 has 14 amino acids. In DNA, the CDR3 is TGTGCCAGTATCCCACAGGCACAGAGGACTGAAGCTTTCTTT. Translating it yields CASIPQAQRTEAFF.

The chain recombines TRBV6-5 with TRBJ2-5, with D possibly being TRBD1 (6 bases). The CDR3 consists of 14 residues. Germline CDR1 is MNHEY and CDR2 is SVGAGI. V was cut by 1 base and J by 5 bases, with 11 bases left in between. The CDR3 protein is CASSYFRGGETQYF. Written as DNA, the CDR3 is TGTGCCAGCAGTTACTTCAGGGGTGGGGAGACCCAGTACTTC.

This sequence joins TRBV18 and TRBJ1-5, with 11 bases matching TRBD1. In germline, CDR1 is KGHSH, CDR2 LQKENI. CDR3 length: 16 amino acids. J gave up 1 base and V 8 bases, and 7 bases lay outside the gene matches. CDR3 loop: CASARDRGASNQPQHF. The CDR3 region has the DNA TGTGCCAGCGCCCGGGACAGGGGGGCCAGCAATCAGCCCCAGCATTTT.

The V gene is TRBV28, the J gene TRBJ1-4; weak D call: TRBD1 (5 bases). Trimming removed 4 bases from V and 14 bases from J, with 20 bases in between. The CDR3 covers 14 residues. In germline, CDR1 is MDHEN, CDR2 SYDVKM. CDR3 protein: CASSSRDRYEGLFF. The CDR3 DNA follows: TGTGCCAGCAGTTCCCGGGACCGGTATGAGGGGCTGTTTTTT. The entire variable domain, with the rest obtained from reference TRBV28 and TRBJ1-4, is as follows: DVKVTQSSRYLVKRTGEKVFLECVQDMDHENMFWYRQDPGLGLRLIYFSYDVKMKEKGDIPEGYSVSREKKERFSLILESASTNQTSMYLCASSSRDRYEGLFFGSGTQLSVL.

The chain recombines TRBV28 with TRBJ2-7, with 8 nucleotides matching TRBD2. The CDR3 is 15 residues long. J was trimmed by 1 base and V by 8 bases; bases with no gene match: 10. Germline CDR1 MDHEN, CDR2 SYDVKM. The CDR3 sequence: CASSQAGGGSYEQYF. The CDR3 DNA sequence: TGTGCCAGCTCACAAGCCGGGGGGGGATCCTACGAGCAGTACTTC.

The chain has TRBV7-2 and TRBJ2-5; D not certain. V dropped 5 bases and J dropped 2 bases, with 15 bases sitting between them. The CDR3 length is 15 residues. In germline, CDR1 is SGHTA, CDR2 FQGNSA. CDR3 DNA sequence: TGTGCCAGCAGCCCTGCGAGCGCGATGCAAGAGACCCAGTACTTC. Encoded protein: CASSPASAMQETQYF. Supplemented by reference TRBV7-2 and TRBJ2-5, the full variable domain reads GAGVSQSPSNKVTEKGKDVELRCDPISGHTALYWYRQSLGQGLEFLIYFQGNSAPDKSGLPSDRFSAERTGGSVSTLTIQRTQQEDSAVYLCASSPASAMQETQYFGPGTRLLVL.